A selection of T cell receptor beta chains follows, all from one sample in a study of beta chain features in type 1 diabetes. The protocol was immunoSEQ multiplex PCR, while the TCRdb copy is restricted to in-frame clones and leaves out a portion. The sample records more than 250,000 clones, 20% being singletons. The sequenced sample consisted of naive CD4+ T cells from blood. The receptor set was obtained from a woman aged 40 to 50 with type 1 diabetes. The CDR3 runs from the conserved cysteine through the conserved F or W. D genes are given only for firm matches. Some rows have no size entry. The others give once, few or many, or a class for an expanded clone.

d_gene	abundance	len	v_gene	j_gene	CDR3nt	CDR3aa
TRBD2	-	15	TRBV7-2	TRBJ2-5	TGTGCCAGCAGCTTAGCACTAGCGGGGGGTGAGACCCAGTACTTC	CASSLALAGGETQYF
-	few	14	TRBV19	TRBJ2-2	TGTGCCAGTAGTATCCGGGAGAACACCGGGGAGCTGTTTTTT	CASSIRENTGELFF
-	-	14	TRBV29-1	TRBJ2-6	TGCAGCGTTGAGGAGGTGCCTGGGGCCAACGTCCTGACTTTC	CSVEEVPGANVLTF
TRBD1	few	13	TRBV6-5	TRBJ1-2	TGTGCCAGCAGCGGACAGGGTACGGGTGGCTACACCTTC	CASSGQGTGGYTF
-	few	12	TRBV7-8	TRBJ2-3	TGTGCCAGCAGCTTAGGTGCGGATACGCAGTATTTT	CASSLGADTQYF
-	-	13	TRBV7-2	TRBJ2-7	TGTGCCAGCAGCTCGGACACGGCCTACGAGCAGTACTTC	CASSSDTAYEQYF
-	-	14	TRBV9	TRBJ1-1	TGTGCCAGCAGCGCGAACCCCGGGAACACTGAAGCTTTCTTT	CASSANPGNTEAFF
TRBD1	-	17	TRBV5-4	TRBJ2-2	TGTGCCAGCAGCTACCCCGGGACAGGCCGCCTTGCCGGGGAGCTGTTTTTT	CASSYPGTGRLAGELFF
TRBD1	-	15	TRBV18	TRBJ2-7	TGTGCCAGCTCACGCGTGACAGGGGATGTCTACGAGCAGTACTTC	CASSRVTGDVYEQYF
-	-	14	TRBV28	TRBJ2-1	TGTGCCAGCGTGAGGCAGGGTTTTTACAATGAGCAGTTCTTC	CASVRQGFYNEQFF
-	few	15	TRBV11-1	TRBJ2-7	TGTGCCAGCAGCCTCGGGGAGATCAGCTCCTACGAGCAGTACTTC	CASSLGEISSYEQYF
-	few	12	TRBV5-6	TRBJ2-1	TGTGCCAGCAGCGCCGGAGAGGATGAGCAGTTCTTC	CASSAGEDEQFF
-	-	14	TRBV30	TRBJ2-7	TGTGCCTGGAGTACCCCTCCCTGGCCCTACGAGCAGTACTTC	CAWSTPPWPYEQYF
TRBD1	few	15	TRBV2	TRBJ2-7	TGTGCCAGCTATAATAACGGACAGGGTTCGTACGAGCAGTACTTC	CASYNNGQGSYEQYF
TRBD2	few	15	TRBV5-4	TRBJ2-7	TGTGCCAGCAGCTTGGCCCCAGCGGGGACCTACGAGCAGTACTTC	CASSLAPAGTYEQYF
-	few	9	TRBV3-1/TRBV3-2	TRBJ1-5	TGTGCCAGTTGGACACCTCTACATTTT	CASWTPLHF
-	few	15	TRBV4-2	TRBJ2-1	TGTGCCAGCAGCCCCCAGGCGGGCAACTACAATGAGCAGTTCTTC	CASSPQAGNYNEQFF
TRBD1	-	15	TRBV28	TRBJ2-6	TGTGCCAGCGGACAGGGGGCCACCGGGGCCAACGTCCTGACTTTC	CASGQGATGANVLTF
-	-	13	TRBV28	TRBJ2-1	TGTGCCAGCAGTTTACCCGCCTACAATGAGCAGTTCTTC	CASSLPAYNEQFF
TRBD1	-	15	TRBV7-9	TRBJ2-7	TGTGCCAGCAGCTCACTGGGGACAGGGGCGAACGAGCAGTACTTC	CASSSLGTGANEQYF
-	-	13	TRBV5-4	TRBJ2-2	TGTGCCAGCAGCCGGACTGTTCCCGGGGAGCTGTTTTTT	CASSRTVPGELFF
TRBD2	few	14	TRBV29-1	TRBJ2-1	TGCAGCGTTGAAGGCCCAAGCCTAGCGGGGGAGCAGTTCTTC	CSVEGPSLAGEQFF
TRBD1	-	15	TRBV4-3	TRBJ2-5	TGCGCCAGCAGCCAACTCCGGGACAGCCAAGAGACCCAGTACTTC	CASSQLRDSQETQYF
-	few	13	TRBV27	TRBJ2-1	TGTGCCAGCGGGGGCAGGGAATACAATGAGCAGTTCTTC	CASGGREYNEQFF
TRBD1	-	16	TRBV18	TRBJ2-1	TGTGCCAGCTCACCGGGGGACAGGGGGTCCTACAATGAGCAGTTCTTC	CASSPGDRGSYNEQFF
-	-	15	TRBV27	TRBJ2-7	TGTGCCAGCACATCTCAGGGAAAGCGATCCGACGAGCAGTACTTC	CASTSQGKRSDEQYF
-	few	15	TRBV29-1	TRBJ1-1	TGCAGCGTTCCCCAGGGAAGTTCTATGAACACTGAAGCTTTCTTT	CSVPQGSSMNTEAFF
-	few	16	TRBV4-3	TRBJ1-1	TGCGCCAGCAGCCAAGATCCCCGGACAGTTAGCACTGAAGCTTTCTTT	CASSQDPRTVSTEAFF
-	-	15	TRBV9	TRBJ1-5	TGTGCCAGCAGCGCGGGACACAATAGCAATCAGCCCCAGCATTTT	CASSAGHNSNQPQHF
TRBD1	few	16	TRBV7-2	TRBJ2-7	TGTGCCAGCAGCTCCATTTCGACAGGGGGGAAGAACGAGCAGTACTTC	CASSSISTGGKNEQYF
-	-	13	TRBV18	TRBJ1-5	TGTGCCAGCTCACCGGCAGGGCGCCAGCCCCAGCATTTT	CASSPAGRQPQHF
-	-	14	TRBV4-2	TRBJ2-7	TGTGCCAGCAGCCAAGAGAGACTCCCCTACGAGCAGTACTTC	CASSQERLPYEQYF
-	-	17	TRBV5-5	TRBJ2-7	TGTGCCAGCAGCAACGGCCCGACAGGATTAAGATCCTACGAGCAGTACTTC	CASSNGPTGLRSYEQYF
-	-	13	TRBV28	TRBJ1-1	TGTGCCAGCGGGAGGGGAGTCAACACTGAAGCTTTCTTT	CASGRGVNTEAFF
-	-	15	TRBV7-3	TRBJ1-5	TGTGCCAGCAGCGCCAAGGGGGGGCCAAATCAGCCCCAGCATTTT	CASSAKGGPNQPQHF
-	-	13	TRBV29-1	TRBJ2-7	TGCAGCGTTGCGACCCAGGGTTGGTACGAGCAGTACTTC	CSVATQGWYEQYF
-	few	14	TRBV5-1	TRBJ2-2	TGCGCCACGTTACAGGGACCGAACACCGGGGAGCTGTTTTTT	CATLQGPNTGELFF
-	few	15	TRBV5-1	TRBJ2-1	TGCGCCAGCAGCTCCGGGGGTAGCGGAAACAATGAGCAGTTCTTC	CASSSGGSGNNEQFF
-	-	9	TRBV2	TRBJ2-7	TGTGCCAGCAGAGGCCGAGGGGGCTTC	CASRGRGGF
-	-	13	TRBV9	TRBJ2-7	TGTGCCAGCAGCGTAGATGGGGGGAACGAGCAGTACTTC	CASSVDGGNEQYF
-	-	14	TRBV29-1	TRBJ2-3	TGCAGCGTTGCCGGGACACTCGTCACAGATACGCAGTATTTT	CSVAGTLVTDTQYF
TRBD1	few	15	TRBV5-1	TRBJ1-1	TGCGCCAGCAGCAGCATGGGACAGGGGAACACTGAAGCTTTCTTT	CASSSMGQGNTEAFF
-	few	12	TRBV30	TRBJ2-1	TGTGCCTGGAGCGCCTATTACAATGAGCAGTTCTTC	CAWSAYYNEQFF
-	few	18	TRBV13	TRBJ2-3	TGTGCCAGCAGCTTCCAGAGGACAGTGCCAAGCATGGGAGATACGCAGTATTTT	CASSFQRTVPSMGDTQYF
-	-	15	TRBV27	TRBJ1-5	TGTGCCAGCAGTTCCCGCCCGGGAGGAGGTCAGCCCCAGCATTTT	CASSSRPGGGQPQHF
-	-	13	TRBV7-2	TRBJ2-7	TGTGCCAGCAGCTTTGGTGTAGCCTACGAGCAGTACTTC	CASSFGVAYEQYF
-	few	12	TRBV30	TRBJ1-1	TGTGCCTGCGGGAGGATGAACACTGAAGCTTTCTTT	CACGRMNTEAFF
TRBD2	-	16	TRBV10-3	TRBJ2-7	TGTGCCATCAGTGATTTTACTAGCGGGAGGTCCTACGAGCAGTACTTC	CAISDFTSGRSYEQYF
-	once	16	TRBV5-8	TRBJ2-3	TGTGCCAGCAGCTTGGCCGTGCGGGGGCCCTGGGATACGCAGTATTTT	CASSLAVRGPWDTQYF
TRBD1	-	13	TRBV29-1	TRBJ1-1	TGCAGCGCCAGAGGGGGCGAGGCTAGATCAGCTTTCTTT	CSARGGEARSAFF
-	-	14	TRBV6-5	TRBJ1-1	TGTGCCAGCAGTTACGCAGGAAGGAACACTGAAGCTTTCTTT	CASSYAGRNTEAFF
-	few	15	TRBV5-6	TRBJ1-5	TGTGCCAGCAGCTTGAGGGGTTATAGCAATCAGCCCCAGCATTTT	CASSLRGYSNQPQHF
-	few	13	TRBV7-9	TRBJ1-1	TGTGCCAGCGGGCAGGGGATGAACACTGAAGCTTTCTTT	CASGQGMNTEAFF
-	-	14	TRBV6-1	TRBJ1-5	TGTGCCAGCAGTGGCCCCGACGGGATAACGCCCCAGCATTTT	CASSGPDGITPQHF
TRBD1	-	15	TRBV6-5	TRBJ2-1	TGTGCCAGCAGAAGCGACCGGGACAGGGGAAATGAGCAGTTCTTC	CASRSDRDRGNEQFF
-	few	13	TRBV4-1	TRBJ2-7	TGCGCCAGCAGCCAAGGTCTCCGCTACGAGCAGTACTTC	CASSQGLRYEQYF
TRBD2	-	13	TRBV29-1	TRBJ2-7	TGCAGCGTTGCTAGCGGGGTACCATACGAGCAGTACTTC	CSVASGVPYEQYF